This entry is about one T cell receptor beta chain. PCR primers comprised 60 Vbeta and 13 Jbeta primers. Profiled with immunoSEQ multiplex PCR; TCRdb holds only in-frame clones, not every one. There are 95,000 to 150,000 clones in the sample; over 80% occur only once, and 20% lies in the top ten. V lost 5 bases, J lost 1 base, and 9 bases stayed unmatched. Germline-derived CDR1 and CDR2 are LNHDA and SQIVND (reference sequence). This CDR3 is 17 amino acids long. This sample is drawn from a study of cytomegalovirus exposure and HLA in healthy donors. The source material was PBMCs. This receptor was taken from a man younger than 35 in good health and CMV-seropositive. The rearrangement uses TRBV19 and TRBJ1-3; TRBD1 matches 9 bases. This chain's CDR3 is CASSPYRDRASGNTIYF. In nucleotides, the CDR3 is TGTGCCAGTAGTCCATACCGGGACAGGGCATCTGGAAACACCATATATTTT.